The 10 T cell receptor beta chains reported below all come from one sample, sequenced in a study of a mutant IDH1 vaccine in newly diagnosed glioma. Time point described: baseline, week 1 (first vaccination visit). Treatment given: pre-vaccination baseline after standard-of-care therapy. Generated by immunoSEQ multiplex PCR, the TCRdb table keeps only in-frame clones and is missing some. The table includes about 35,000 clones, about 80% detected once. Sequences were derived from peripheral blood mononuclear cells (PBMCs), sampled from a glioma patient treated with radiotherapy, temozolomide or both. Receptors originate from a man in his forties or fifties with glioma. Some clones in this sample may be carry-over from other donors' samples.

The rearrangement joins TRBV9 to TRBJ2-3; no clear D. Deletions cut 4 bases from V and 0 bases from J, with 6 bases between. The CDR3 loop spans 13 amino acids. Germline CDR1 SGDLS, CDR2 YYNGEE. The CDR3 sequence: CASSPTSTDTQYF. For the CDR3, the DNA is TGTGCCAGCAGCCCGACCAGCACAGATACGCAGTATTTT.

As DNA, the CDR3 is TGCAGCGTTGAAGACCCGGGACAGAATTACGAGCAGTACTTC. It is translated as CSVEDPGQNYEQYF. The rearrangement links TRBV29-1 to TRBJ2-7, with 7 positions matching TRBD1. The CDR3 length is 14 residues. V lost 0 bases, J lost 4 bases, and 6 bases stayed unmatched. Germline-derived CDR1 and CDR2 are SQVTM and ANQGSEA.

This chain uses TRBV6-1 with TRBJ1-5; D perhaps matches TRBD1 (5 bases). With 1 base removed from V and 5 bases from J, the gap between germline ends came to 15 bases. The CDR3 runs 16 residues. Germline CDR1 reads MNHNS; CDR2 reads SASEGT. This chain's CDR3 is CASSEGGSNLHQPQHF. The CDR3 bases are TGTGCCAGCAGTGAAGGGGGGTCAAACCTTCATCAGCCCCAGCATTTT.

The chain is built from TRBV5-1 and TRBJ1-2; D remains unclear. The CDR3 has 11 amino acids. V lost 4 bases to trimming and J lost 4 bases, with 5 bases between them. The germline gives CDR1 SGHRS, CDR2 YFSETQ. This CDR3 reads CASSASYGYTF. For the CDR3, the DNA is TGCGCCAGCAGCGCGTCCTATGGCTACACCTTC. Supplemented by reference TRBV5-1 and TRBJ1-2, the full variable domain reads KAGVTQTPRYLIKTRGQQVTLSCSPISGHRSVSWYQQTPGQGLQFLFEYFSETQRNKGNFPGRFSGRQFSNSRSEMNVSTLELGDSALYLCASSASYGYTFGSGTRLTVV.

A single count supports this clone. The gene calls are TRBV5-1 and TRBJ2-3, with D tentatively TRBD1 (5 bases). The CDR3 spans 16 residues. Germline V CDR1 and CDR2: SGHRS, YFSETQ. V was shortened by 6 bases and J by 1 base, with 18 bases between the two germline ends. As DNA, the CDR3 is TGCGCCAGCAATTCAAGGGGCAACGAGGGCACAGATACGCAGTATTTT. This codes for CASNSRGNEGTDTQYF.

The V gene is TRBV7-2, the J gene TRBJ2-2; 7 positions agree with TRBD1. V was pared by 0 bases and J by 3 bases, with 1 base of the junction left unmatched. Per germline, CDR1 SGHTA and CDR2 FQGNSA. The CDR3 totals 15 residues. The CDR3 here is CASSLAGQYTGELFF. Here the CDR3 DNA reads TGTGCCAGCAGCTTAGCGGGACAGTACACCGGGGAGCTGTTTTTT.

The V and J genes are TRBV13 and TRBJ2-3; TRBD1 matches at 9 bases. Trimming at V came to 4 bases and at J to 2 bases, leaving 7 bases not matched to a gene. Germline lookup yields CDR1 PRHDT and CDR2 FYEKMQ (reference sequence). The CDR3 spans 16 residues. The CDR3 region has the DNA TGTGCCAGCAGCTCCACAGGGGGCGCGAACACAGATACGCAGTATTTT. Its protein is CASSSTGGANTDTQYF.

This chain joins TRBV7-8 and TRBJ1-3, with 9 bases identical to TRBD1. The CDR3 has 15 amino acids. V shed 1 base and J 5 bases; nucleotides not matched to a gene: 3. The germline gives CDR1 SGHVS, CDR2 FQNEAQ. This CDR3 is CASSLGTGVRNTIYF. CDR3 DNA sequence: TGTGCCAGCAGCTTAGGGACAGGGGTTCGAAACACCATATATTTT.

The J gene is TRBJ1-1, the V gene TRBV4-1, with 10 bases matching TRBD1. CDR1 and CDR2 (germline): MGHRA, YSYEKL. The CDR3 is 18 residues long. Trimming cost V 0 bases and J 0 bases; bases outside gene matches: 7. As DNA, the CDR3 is TGCGCCAGCAGCCAAGAAGGACAGGGGGTGTCCATGAACACTGAAGCTTTCTTT. Its translation is CASSQEGQGVSMNTEAFF.

The chain employs TRBV6-5 and TRBJ2-5; D is uncertain. Trimming took 5 bases from V and 4 from J, leaving 11 bases between them. The CDR3 covers 13 residues. Germline V gene sequence: CDR1 MNHEY, CDR2 SVGAGI. This CDR3 is CASSLDLSETQYF. CDR3 DNA sequence: TGTGCCAGCAGTCTCGATCTTTCAGAGACCCAGTACTTC.